This TCR beta chain was obtained from a study of response to subunit inactivated influenza vaccine. Study conclusions and caveats: The authors offered the suggestion that each seasonal influenza vaccination recruits few new T cells.

About this clonotype: Its target is unknown.

Using its own MiXCR run on the RT-PCR reads, TCRdb lists one record per CDR3 protein. This table holds 610,000 or so distinct CDR3 sequences, 13% to 15% found once. This sequence was found in a man in his forties or fifties who received an inactivated influenza vaccine. The sequenced sample was PBMCs from blood, obtained roughly 12 days after vaccination.

CDR3 nucleotides: TGTGCCTGGAGTGTAGGCGGTCAAAATTCACCCCTCCACTTT. Translating gives CAWSVGGQNSPLHF. This rearrangement joins TRBV30 to TRBJ1-6; D gene uncertain. V lost 0 bases and J lost 7, with 10 bases in between. This CDR3 is built from 14 residues. CDR1 and CDR2 (germline): GTSNPN, SVGIG (reference sequence).